This TCR beta chain stems from a study of tissue T cells after allogeneic stem cell transplantation (dated by TCRdb to the early 2020s). Looking at the study overall: Using research autopsies of patients with and without GVHD, plus mouse models of GVHD, the study profiled TCR beta repertoires across many tissues. The human arm was a prospective observational study without blinding or randomization. General conclusions and limits of the study: In both patients and mice, only a limited portion of the TCR repertoire detected in tissues was captured by blood and spleen T cells. The patient cohort was small and clinically heterogeneous, and sampling depth was acknowledged as a limitation. Only a few T cell clones appeared in more than one patient, yet motif-based clustering showed tissue-specific repertoire signatures that were shared between patients. Within patients, how anatomically similar tissues were was a major factor shaping TCR repertoire composition, regardless of disease or transplant status. The study did not establish which tissue TCRs were alloreactive or antigen-specific, and some clones may have been host cells that persisted.

This clone was recorded a few times. Which antigen it targets is not known. Note that gene names and germline sequences for this receptor are mouse ones. The read gets to within 1 residue of the CDR3 end, and the germline J gene fills in the rest. The library was built by means of the immunoSEQ multiplex PCR assay. Adaptive Biotechnologies performed the TCRbeta CDR3 sequencing at survey depth and reported CDR3 sequences, V/J genes, productive frequency and template counts. TCR beta CDR3 regions were amplified from genomic DNA instead of RNA. On the authors' methods: Jensen-Shannon divergence was used to quantify pairwise repertoire overlap between tissues, with a value of 1 meaning complete divergence and a value of 0 meaning identical repertoires. Based on pairwise JSD values, tissues were grouped by single-linkage agglomerative hierarchical clustering, and the results were shown as dendrograms. All patient samples were analyzed with GLIPH2 using simulation_depth 1000, kmer_min_depth 3 and cdr3_length_cutoff 8, and only groups containing more than two unique CDR3s were kept. A standardized tissue-overlap score was generated by extrapolating Jaccard GLIPH-group overlap across patients to a standard repertoire size of 1000 clones. Associations of diversity with clinical or experimental variables used linear mixed-effect models with tissue fixed effects and individual random effects. Drawn from immuneACCESS, this table holds only the in-frame rearrangements with V and J called that TCRdb kept. Clones are partly lost; checked studies trace under half to an unresolved V gene and leave the rest unexplained. The DNA gave D and trimming, while V, J and clone size come from that table. In this sample the table shows under 2,000 clones, approximately 48% of which occur a single time. Jointly, the top ten make up 21% of the sample.

Unmatched junction bases come to 3, with V trimmed by 4 bases and J by 2 bases. From cysteine to phenylalanine, the CDR3 is 15 amino acids long. The CDR3 was read in part: 42 bases, with the frame set at base 1. In the germline V gene, CDR1 corresponds to LGHNA and CDR2 to YSYQKL. The meaning of the sample's time point label: mouse harvest day 14 after allogeneic transplant. Each mouse graft consisted of 10^7 T-cell-depleted bone marrow cells plus 10^6 splenic CD5+ T cells and was given by tail vein injection. Mouse GVHD was modeled in a major MHC-mismatch B6 (H2b) into BALB/c (H2d) model, with tissues profiled at day 7 or 14. Mouse tissues and retro-orbital blood were harvested on day 7 or 14 post-transplant using separate sterile tools per animal; livers were flushed beforehand. Before genomic DNA isolation with the DNeasy Blood & Tissue Kit, mouse tissues were minced with razor blades in buffered saline.

This TCR was recovered from a female BALB/c mouse given C57BL/6 T cells with graft-versus-host disease after an allogeneic hematopoietic cell transplant. This receptor chain uses TRBV2 and TRBJ1-4, with 8 middle bases fitting TRBD1. The sequenced sample was gut tissue. The sequenced part of the CDR3 DNA is TGTGCCAGCAGCCCTCAGGGGGCCTCCAACGAAAGATTATTT. It translates as CASSPQGASNERLF. The whole CDR3 sequence reads CASSPQGASNERLFF. The variable domain in full, with residues beyond the CDR3 obtained from the reference TRBV2 and TRBJ1-4 genes, is DPKIIQKPKYLVAVTGSEKILICEQYLGHNAMYWYRQSAKKPLEFMFSYSYQKLMDNQTASSRFQPQSSKKNHLDLQITALKPDDSATYFCASSPQGASNERLFFGHGTKLSVL.